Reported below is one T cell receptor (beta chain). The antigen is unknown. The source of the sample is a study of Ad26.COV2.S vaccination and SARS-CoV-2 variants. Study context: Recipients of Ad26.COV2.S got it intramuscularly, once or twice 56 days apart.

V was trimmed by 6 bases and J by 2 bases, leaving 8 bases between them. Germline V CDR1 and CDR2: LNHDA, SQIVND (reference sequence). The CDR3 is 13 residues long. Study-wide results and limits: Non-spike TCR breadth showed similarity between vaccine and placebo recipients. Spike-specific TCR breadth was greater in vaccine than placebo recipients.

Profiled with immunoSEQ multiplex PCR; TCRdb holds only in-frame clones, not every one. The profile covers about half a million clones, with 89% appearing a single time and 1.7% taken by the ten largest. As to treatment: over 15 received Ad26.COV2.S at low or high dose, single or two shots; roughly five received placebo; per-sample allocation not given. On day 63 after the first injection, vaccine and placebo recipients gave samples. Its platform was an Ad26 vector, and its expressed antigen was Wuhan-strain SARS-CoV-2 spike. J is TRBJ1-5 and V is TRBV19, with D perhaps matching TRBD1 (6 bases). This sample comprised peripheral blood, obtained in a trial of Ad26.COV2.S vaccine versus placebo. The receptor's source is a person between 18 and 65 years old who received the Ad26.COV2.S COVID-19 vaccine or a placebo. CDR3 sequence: CASSRQGNQPQHF. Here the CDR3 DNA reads TGTGCCAGTAGCCGACAGGGCAATCAGCCCCAGCATTTT.